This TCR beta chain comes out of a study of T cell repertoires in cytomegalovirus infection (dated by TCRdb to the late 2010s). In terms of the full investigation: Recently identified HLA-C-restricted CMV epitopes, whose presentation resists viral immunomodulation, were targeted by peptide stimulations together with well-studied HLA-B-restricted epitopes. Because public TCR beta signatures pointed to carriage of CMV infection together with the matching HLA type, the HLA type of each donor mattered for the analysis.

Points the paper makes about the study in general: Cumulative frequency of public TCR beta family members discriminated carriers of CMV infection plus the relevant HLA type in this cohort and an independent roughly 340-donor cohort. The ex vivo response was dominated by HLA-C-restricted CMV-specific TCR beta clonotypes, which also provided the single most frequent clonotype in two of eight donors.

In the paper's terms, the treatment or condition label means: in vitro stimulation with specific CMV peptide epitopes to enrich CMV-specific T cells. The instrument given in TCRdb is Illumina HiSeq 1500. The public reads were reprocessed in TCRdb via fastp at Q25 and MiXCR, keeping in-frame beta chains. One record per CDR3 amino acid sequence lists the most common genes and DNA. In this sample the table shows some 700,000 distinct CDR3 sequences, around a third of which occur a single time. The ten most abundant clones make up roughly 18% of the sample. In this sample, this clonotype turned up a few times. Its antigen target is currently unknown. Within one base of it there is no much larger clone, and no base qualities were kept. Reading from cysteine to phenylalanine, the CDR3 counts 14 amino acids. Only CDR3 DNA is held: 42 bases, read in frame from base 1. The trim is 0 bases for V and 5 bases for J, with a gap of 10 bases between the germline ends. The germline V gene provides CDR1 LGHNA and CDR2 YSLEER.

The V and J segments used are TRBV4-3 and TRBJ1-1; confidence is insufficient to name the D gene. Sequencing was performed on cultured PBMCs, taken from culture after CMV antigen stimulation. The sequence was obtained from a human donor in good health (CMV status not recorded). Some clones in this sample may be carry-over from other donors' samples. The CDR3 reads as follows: CASSQDFIGTEAFF. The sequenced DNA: TGCGCCAGCAGCCAAGATTTCATCGGAACTGAAGCTTTCTTT.